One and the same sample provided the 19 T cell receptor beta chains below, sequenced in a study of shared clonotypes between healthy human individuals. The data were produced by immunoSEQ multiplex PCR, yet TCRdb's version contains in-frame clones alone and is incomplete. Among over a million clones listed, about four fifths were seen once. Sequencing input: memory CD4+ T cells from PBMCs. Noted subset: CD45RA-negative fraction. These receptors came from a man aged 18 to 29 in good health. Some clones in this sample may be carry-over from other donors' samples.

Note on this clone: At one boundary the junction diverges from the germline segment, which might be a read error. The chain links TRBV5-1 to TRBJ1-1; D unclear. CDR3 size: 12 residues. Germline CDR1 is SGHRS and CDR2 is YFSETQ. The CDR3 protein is CASSLVNTEAFF. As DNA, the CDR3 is TGCGCCAGCAGCTTGGTGAATACTGAAGCTTTCTTT. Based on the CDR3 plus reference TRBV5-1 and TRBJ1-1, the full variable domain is KAGVTQTPRYLIKTRGQQVTLSCSPISGHRSVSWYQQTPGQGLQFLFEYFSETQRNKGNFPGRFSGRQFSNSRSEMNVSTLELGDSALYLCASSLVNTEAFFGQGTRLTVV.

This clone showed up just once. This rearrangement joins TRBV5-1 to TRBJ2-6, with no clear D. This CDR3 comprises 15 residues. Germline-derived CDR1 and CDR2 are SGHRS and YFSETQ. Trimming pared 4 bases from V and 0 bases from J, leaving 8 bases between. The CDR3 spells CASSPVSSGANVLTF. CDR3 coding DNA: TGCGCCAGCAGCCCCGTTAGCTCTGGGGCCAACGTCCTGACTTTC.

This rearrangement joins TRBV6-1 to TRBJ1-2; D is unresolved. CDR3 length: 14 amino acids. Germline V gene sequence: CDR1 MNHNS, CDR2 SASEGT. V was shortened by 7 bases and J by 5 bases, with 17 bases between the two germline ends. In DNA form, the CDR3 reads TGTGCCAGCACGTATAGAGGAATTGGGTATGGCTACACCTTC. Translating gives CASTYRGIGYGYTF.

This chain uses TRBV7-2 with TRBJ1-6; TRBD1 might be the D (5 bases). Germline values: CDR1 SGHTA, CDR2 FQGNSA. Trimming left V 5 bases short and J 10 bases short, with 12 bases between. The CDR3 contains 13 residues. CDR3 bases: TGTGCCAGCAGCACGCAGGGAAACTCACCCCTCCACTTT. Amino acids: CASSTQGNSPLHF. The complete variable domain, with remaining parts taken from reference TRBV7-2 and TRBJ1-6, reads GAGVSQSPSNKVTEKGKDVELRCDPISGHTALYWYRQSLGQGLEFLIYFQGNSAPDKSGLPSDRFSAERTGGSVSTLTIQRTQQEDSAVYLCASSTQGNSPLHFGNGTRLTVT.

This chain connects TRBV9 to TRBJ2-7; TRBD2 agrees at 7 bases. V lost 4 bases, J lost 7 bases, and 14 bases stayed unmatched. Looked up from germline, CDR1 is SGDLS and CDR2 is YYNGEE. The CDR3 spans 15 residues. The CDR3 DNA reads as TGTGCCAGCAGCCCCCGGCGGGAGCAACCGGGGGAGCAGTACTTC. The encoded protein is CASSPRREQPGEQYF.

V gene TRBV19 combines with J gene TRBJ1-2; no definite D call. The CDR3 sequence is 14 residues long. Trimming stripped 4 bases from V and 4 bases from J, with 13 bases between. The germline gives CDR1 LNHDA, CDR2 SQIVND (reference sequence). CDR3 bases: TGTGCCAGTAGTAAGGGTGCTTTGGGCTATGGCTACACCTTC. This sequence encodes CASSKGALGYGYTF.

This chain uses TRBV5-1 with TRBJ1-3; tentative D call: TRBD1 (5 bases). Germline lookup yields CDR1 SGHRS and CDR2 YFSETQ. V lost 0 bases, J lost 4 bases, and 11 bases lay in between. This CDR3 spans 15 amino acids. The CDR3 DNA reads TGCGCCAGCAGCTTGGCCGGAGGGGACGGAAACACCATATATTTT. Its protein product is CASSLAGGDGNTIYF.

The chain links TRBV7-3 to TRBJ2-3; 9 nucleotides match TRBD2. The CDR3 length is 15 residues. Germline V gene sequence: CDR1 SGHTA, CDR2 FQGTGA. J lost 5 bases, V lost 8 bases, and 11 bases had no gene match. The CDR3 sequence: CASGSSGREGDTQYF. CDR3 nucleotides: TGTGCCAGCGGCAGTAGCGGGAGAGAGGGAGATACGCAGTATTTT.

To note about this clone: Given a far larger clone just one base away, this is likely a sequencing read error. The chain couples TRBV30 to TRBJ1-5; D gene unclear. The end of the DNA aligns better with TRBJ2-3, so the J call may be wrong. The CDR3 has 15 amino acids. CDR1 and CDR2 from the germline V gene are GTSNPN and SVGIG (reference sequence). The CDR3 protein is CAWSARGLYNQPQYF. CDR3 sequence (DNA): TGTGCCTGGAGTGCTCGTGGCCTTTACAATCAGCCCCAGTATTTT.

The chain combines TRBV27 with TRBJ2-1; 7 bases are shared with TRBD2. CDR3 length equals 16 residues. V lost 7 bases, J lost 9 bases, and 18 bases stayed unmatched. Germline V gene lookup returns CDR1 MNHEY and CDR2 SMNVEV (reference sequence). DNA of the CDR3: TGTGCCAGCACCGCCCCGGGGGAGGGCCCTCGGGCTGAGCAGTTCTTC. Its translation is CASTAPGEGPRAEQFF.

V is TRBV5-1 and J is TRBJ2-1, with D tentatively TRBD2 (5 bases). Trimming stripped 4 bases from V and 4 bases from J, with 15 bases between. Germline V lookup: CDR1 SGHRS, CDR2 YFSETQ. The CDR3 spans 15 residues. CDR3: CASSRPTRDYNEQFF. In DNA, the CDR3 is TGCGCCAGCAGCCGACCTACCCGGGATTACAATGAGCAGTTCTTC. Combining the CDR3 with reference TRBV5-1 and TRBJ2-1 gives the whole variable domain KAGVTQTPRYLIKTRGQQVTLSCSPISGHRSVSWYQQTPGQGLQFLFEYFSETQRNKGNFPGRFSGRQFSNSRSEMNVSTLELGDSALYLCASSRPTRDYNEQFFGPGTRLTVL.

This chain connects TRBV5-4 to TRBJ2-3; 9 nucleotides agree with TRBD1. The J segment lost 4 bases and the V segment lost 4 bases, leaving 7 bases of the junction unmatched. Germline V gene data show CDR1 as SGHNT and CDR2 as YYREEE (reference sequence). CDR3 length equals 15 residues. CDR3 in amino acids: CASSPGQGRPDTQYF. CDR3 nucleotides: TGTGCCAGCAGCCCGGGACAGGGAAGACCAGATACGCAGTATTTT.

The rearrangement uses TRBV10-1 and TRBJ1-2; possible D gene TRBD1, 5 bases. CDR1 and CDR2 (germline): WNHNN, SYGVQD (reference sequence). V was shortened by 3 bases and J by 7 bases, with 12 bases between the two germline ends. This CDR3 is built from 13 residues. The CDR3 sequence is CASSDGGTSGYTF. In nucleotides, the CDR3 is TGCGCCAGCAGTGATGGGGGGACTTCTGGCTACACCTTC.

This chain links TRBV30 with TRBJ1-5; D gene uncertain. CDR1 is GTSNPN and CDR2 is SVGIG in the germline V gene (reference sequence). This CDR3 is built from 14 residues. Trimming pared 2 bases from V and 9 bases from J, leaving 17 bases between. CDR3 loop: CAWSFSTAQTPQHF. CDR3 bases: TGTGCCTGGAGTTTTAGTACAGCCCAGACGCCCCAGCATTTT.

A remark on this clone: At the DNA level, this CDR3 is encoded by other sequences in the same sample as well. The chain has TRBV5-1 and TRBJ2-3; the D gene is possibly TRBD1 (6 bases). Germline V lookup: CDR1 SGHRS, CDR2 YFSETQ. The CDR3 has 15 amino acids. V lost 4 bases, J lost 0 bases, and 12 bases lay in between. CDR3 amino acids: CASSPGQTSTDTQYF. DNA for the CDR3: TGCGCCAGCAGCCCCGGACAGACTAGCACAGATACGCAGTATTTT. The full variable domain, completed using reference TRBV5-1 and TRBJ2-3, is KAGVTQTPRYLIKTRGQQVTLSCSPISGHRSVSWYQQTPGQGLQFLFEYFSETQRNKGNFPGRFSGRQFSNSRSEMNVSTLELGDSALYLCASSPGQTSTDTQYFGPGTRLTVL.

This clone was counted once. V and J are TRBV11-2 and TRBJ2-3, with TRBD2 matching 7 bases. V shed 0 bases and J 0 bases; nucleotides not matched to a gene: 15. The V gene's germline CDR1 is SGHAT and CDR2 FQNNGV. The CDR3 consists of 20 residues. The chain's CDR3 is CASSLDGILADKLSTDTQYF. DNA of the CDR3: TGTGCCAGCAGCTTAGATGGGATCCTAGCGGATAAGCTTAGCACAGATACGCAGTATTTT.

CDR3 region: CSVGASNQPQHF. The DNA for the CDR3 is TGCAGCGTTGGGGCAAGCAATCAGCCCCAGCATTTT. This sequence joins TRBV29-1 and TRBJ1-5; D is unclear. The CDR3 consists of 12 residues. CDR1 and CDR2 (germline): SQVTM, ANQGSEA. Trimming shortened V by 4 bases and J by 1 base, and 5 bases separated the two germline ends.

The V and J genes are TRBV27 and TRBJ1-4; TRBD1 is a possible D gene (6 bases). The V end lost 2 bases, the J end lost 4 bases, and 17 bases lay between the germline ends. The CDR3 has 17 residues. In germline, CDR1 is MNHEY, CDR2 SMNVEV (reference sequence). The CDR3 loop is CASSLRRGRQGNEKLFF. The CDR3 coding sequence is TGTGCCAGCAGTTTACGTCGGGGGCGTCAGGGTAATGAAAAACTGTTTTTT. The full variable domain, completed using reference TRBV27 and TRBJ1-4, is EAQVTQNPRYLITVTGKKLTVTCSQNMNHEYMSWYRQDPGLGLRQIYYSMNVEVTDKGDVPEGYKVSRKEKRNFPLILESPSPNQTSLYFCASSLRRGRQGNEKLFFGSGTQLSVL.

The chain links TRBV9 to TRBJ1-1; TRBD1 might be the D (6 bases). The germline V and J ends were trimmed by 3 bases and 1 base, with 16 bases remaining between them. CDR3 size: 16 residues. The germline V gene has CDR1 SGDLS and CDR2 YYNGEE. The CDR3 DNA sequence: TGTGCCAGCAGCGCCCGACAGGACGGGGCGAACACTGAAGCTTTCTTT. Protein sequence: CASSARQDGANTEAFF.